This TCR beta chain was observed in a study of blood T cell repertoires in COVID-19. Study-level background: The origin of the acute and convalescent COVID-19 samples was the United States, Italy and Spain.

The CDR3 covers 15 residues. Trimming cost V 0 bases and J 5 bases; bases outside gene matches: 4. Germline assignment: CDR1 SGHTA and CDR2 FQGNSA. Original analysis: Scientists estimated how many nucleated cells there were by amplifying reference gene primers. Measured with immunoSEQ multiplex PCR; TCRdb has only the in-frame clones, and not every one. The DNA was the basis for D and trimming; V, J and clone size are from that table. The repertoire consists of some 170,000 clones, with under 95% occurring once and the leading ten covering about a sixth. The source of this sequence is a man aged 60-69 years with active or convalescent COVID-19. Sample: peripheral blood. The rearrangement links TRBV7-2 to TRBJ1-5; 7 bases line up with TRBD1. CDR3 bases: TGTGCCAGCAGCTTAGCGACAGGGATTTATCAGCCCCAGCATTTT. Residues: CASSLATGIYQPQHF.